This T cell receptor (beta chain) was recovered during a study of blood T cell repertoires in COVID-19 (dated by TCRdb to about 2020). For context, the study as a whole: Samples from collaborators originated in the United States, Italy and Spain and spanned both the acute and convalescent phases of COVID-19. The material from the prospective study consisted of cDNA or gDNA derived from T cells, B-cell-depleted T cells, or PBMCs. Subjects who had been exposed to COVID-19, were actively infected with it, or had recovered from it provided the deeply sampled blood TCRbeta repertoires that made up the dataset. The repertoires were made available in a free public database intended to serve as a resource for research on the immune response to SARS-CoV-2. Samples came from the ongoing ImmuneRACE study (first 160 participants) plus 1,254 subjects from 6 global collaborators. The sample metadata nearly always contained a de-identified subject ID, COVID-19 status, age in years and sex. Where available, HLA class I and class II types were taken from metadata supplied by the sample provider and were not determined by assay-based typing.

The paper as a whole reports these results and caveats: How much clinical and demographic metadata was included differed by source and by participant, and the metadata was provided uncurated.

According to the germline V gene, CDR1 reads KGHSH and CDR2 reads LQKENI. At the junction V is shortened by 3 bases and J by 5 bases; bases outside the gene matches: 9. The CDR3 holds 15 amino acids from the cysteine to the phenylalanine. Kept here is only the CDR3 DNA, which spans 45 bases and is read in frame from base 1. The immunoSEQ Assay, a bias-controlled multiplex PCR, was used to amplify TCRbeta CDR3 regions from genomic DNA. The authors' pipeline ran thus. The number of nucleated cells in each sample was estimated from the amplification of reference gene primers within the assay. To quantify the absolute abundance of each unique TCRbeta CDR3 rearrangement, sequence reads were collapsed and filtered. For each sample, productive Simpson clonality was calculated as the square root of Simpson's diversity index across productive rearrangements. Here the immuneACCESS table is served through TCRdb, limited to in-frame sequences with V and J called. Missing clones are a known gap in these copies; in checked studies unresolved V genes cover under half, and the rest lacks a known reason. V and J calls and clone size come straight from that table; D and trimming were deduced from the DNA. The sample contains about 100,000 clones, more than 75% of them found a single time. The top ten clones comprise approximately 7.3% of the sample.

On this clone: The clone's antigen remains unknown. Per-base quality was not reported, and no clone a single base away is much larger than it.

Whole blood was collected in K2EDTA tubes by collaborating institutions according to the institutions' own protocols. For TCRbeta analysis, collaborators shipped samples in one of three forms: frozen whole blood, isolated PBMCs, or DNA extracted from either of those sample types. Sequencing was performed on peripheral blood. The V and J segments used are TRBV18 and TRBJ2-5; 7 bases in the junction line up with TRBD1. The TCR was taken from a man aged 30 to 39 in a cohort sampled during active COVID-19. The CDR3 region has the sequence CASSPSLGGMETQYF. In nucleotides, the sequence is TGTGCCAGCTCACCTTCGTTAGGGGGCATGGAGACCCAGTACTTC.